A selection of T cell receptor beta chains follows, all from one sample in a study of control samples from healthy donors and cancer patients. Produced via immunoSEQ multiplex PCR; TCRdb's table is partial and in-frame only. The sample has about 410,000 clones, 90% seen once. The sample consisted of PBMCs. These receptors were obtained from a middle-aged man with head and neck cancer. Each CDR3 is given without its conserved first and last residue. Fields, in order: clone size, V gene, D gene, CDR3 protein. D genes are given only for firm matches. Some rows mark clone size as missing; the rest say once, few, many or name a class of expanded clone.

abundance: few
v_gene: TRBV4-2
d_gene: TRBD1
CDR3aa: ASSQGTDGTGGSYEQY

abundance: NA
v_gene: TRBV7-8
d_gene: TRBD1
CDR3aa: ASSLYPGQVIHTEAF

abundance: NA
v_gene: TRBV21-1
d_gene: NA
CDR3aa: ASSNLSRGQGETQY

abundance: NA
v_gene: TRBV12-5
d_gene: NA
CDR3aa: ASGSHPDSSYNSPLH

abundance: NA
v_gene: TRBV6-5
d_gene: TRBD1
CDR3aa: ASSTGQGSSYEQY

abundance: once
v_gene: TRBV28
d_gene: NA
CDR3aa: ASSPAHGTVGEQF

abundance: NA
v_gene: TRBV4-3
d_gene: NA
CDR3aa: ASSQGHQENYGYT

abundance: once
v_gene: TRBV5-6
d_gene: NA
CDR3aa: ASSPLTGPTNEKLF

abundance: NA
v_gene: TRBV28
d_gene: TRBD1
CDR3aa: ASEPRSAGTGVTEAF

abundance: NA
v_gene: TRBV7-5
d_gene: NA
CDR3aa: ARSAQIGAGGRSEQF

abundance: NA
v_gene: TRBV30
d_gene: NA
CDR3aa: ASDGEQF

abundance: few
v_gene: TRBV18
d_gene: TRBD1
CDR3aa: ASSIDRGVEYEQY

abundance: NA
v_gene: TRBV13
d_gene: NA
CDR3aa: ASSDRDYNEQF

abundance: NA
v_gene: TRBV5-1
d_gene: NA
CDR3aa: ASSLGGENTGELF

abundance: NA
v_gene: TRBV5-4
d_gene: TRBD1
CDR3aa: ASSYRTGGHTDTQY

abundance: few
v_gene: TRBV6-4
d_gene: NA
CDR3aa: ASSGSGDTDTQY

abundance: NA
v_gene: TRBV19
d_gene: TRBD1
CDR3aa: ASSTGTVPNYGYT

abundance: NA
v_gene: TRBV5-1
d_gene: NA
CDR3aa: ASSFQGTYEQY

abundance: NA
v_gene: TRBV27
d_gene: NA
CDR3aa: ASSSLGGSYSNQPQH

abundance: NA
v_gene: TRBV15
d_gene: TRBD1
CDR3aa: ATSRENRGMGKLF

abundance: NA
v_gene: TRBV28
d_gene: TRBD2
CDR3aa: ASSLRSASGRTDTQY

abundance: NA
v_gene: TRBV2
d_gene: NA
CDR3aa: ASIPGATYEQY

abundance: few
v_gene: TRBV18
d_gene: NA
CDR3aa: ASSPRQDLNSPLH

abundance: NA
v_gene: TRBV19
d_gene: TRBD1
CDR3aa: ASSSGQGALYEQY

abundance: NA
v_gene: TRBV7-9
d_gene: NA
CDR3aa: ASSSVPGYGKGNTIY

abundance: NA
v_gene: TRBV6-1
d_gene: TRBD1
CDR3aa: ASSELSEHRGYT

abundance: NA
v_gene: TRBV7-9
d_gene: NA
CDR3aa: ASSPPESSYNEQF

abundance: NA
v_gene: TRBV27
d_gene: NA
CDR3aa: ASSLVGADGYT

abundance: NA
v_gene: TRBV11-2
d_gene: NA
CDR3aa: ASSGTRTPWIGYT

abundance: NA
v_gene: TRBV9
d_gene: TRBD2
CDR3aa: ASSVDPRGGPSYEQY

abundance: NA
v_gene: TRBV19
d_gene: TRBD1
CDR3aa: ASRDRVEEQF

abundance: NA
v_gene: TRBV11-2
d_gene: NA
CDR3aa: ASSLVIGSPYEQY

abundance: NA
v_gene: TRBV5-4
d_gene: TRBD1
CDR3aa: ASSQPDRGGGYEQY

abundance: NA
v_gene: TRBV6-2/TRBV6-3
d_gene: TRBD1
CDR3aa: ASSYGRTGTGATYLYEQY

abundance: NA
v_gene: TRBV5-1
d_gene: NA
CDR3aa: ASSLGVYQETQY

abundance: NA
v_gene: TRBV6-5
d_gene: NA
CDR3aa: ASSNLGDTGELF

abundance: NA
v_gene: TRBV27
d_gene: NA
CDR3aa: ASMPTGLDTQY

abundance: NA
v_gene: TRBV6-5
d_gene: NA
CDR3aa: ASREMDTEAF

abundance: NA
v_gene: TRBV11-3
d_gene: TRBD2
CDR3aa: ASSLDRGSSGSNEQF

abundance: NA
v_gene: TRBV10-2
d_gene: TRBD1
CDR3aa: ASREDRGPYEQY

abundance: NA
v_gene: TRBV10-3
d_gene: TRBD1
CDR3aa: ATEALPGQGRNTEAF

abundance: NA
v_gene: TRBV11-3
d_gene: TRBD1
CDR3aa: ASSAGTGGDIQY

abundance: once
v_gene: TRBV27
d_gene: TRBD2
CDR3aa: ASSLSIAGGLRTDTQY

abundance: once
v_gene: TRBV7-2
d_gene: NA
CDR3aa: ASSLRGGDTGELF

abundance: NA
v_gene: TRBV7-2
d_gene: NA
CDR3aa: ASSSDRDQPQH

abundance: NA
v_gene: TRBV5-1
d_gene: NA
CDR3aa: ASSLDRYEQY

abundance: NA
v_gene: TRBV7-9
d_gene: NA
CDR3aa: ASSRRGSSYTGELF

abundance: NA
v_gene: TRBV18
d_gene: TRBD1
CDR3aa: ASSPSPTGWANTGELF

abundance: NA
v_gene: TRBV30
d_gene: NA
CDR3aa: AWGFGRGVQY

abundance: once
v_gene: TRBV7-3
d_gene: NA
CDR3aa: ASSLLGGTDTQY

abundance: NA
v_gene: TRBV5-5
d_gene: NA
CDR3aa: ASSLSQGMSYEQY

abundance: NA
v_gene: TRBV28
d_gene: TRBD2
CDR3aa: ASSLAGARNEQF

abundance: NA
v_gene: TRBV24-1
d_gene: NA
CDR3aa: ATSDRAGGTDTQY